The clone carrying this T cell receptor (beta chain) was observed a few times. Its target is not known. The Oncomine TCR Beta short-read assay sequenced DNA from cultured CD4+ T cells. TCRdb used MiXCR to reprocess the PCR reads, holding one entry per CDR3 protein. The table includes approximately 17,000 distinct CDR3 sequences, roughly 60% detected once. Per the germline V gene, CDR1 is MNHEY and CDR2 is SMNVEV (reference sequence). Trimming cost V 7 bases and J 2 bases, with 12 bases left between them. The CDR3 loop spans 14 amino acids. This specimen comes from a study of vaccination and CD4 T cells after COVID-19. As for treatment: 10-day PBMC culture with coronavirus spike peptide pools or control peptides (ViraFEST assay). Study-wide points: When vaccine-specific clones from convalescent patients were examined, 304 of 307 were spike mono-reactive.

Here the sequenced sample was CD4+ T cells from blood, cultured in vitro, taken before SARS-CoV-2 vaccination. This clonotype was obtained from a human donor who had recovered from COVID-19. This rearrangement joins TRBV27 to TRBJ2-1; D possibly corresponds to TRBD2 (5 bases). CDR3 sequence: CASIVGRTYNEQFF. CDR3 nucleotide sequence: TGTGCCAGCATAGTTGGGAGAACCTACAATGAGCAGTTCTTC.